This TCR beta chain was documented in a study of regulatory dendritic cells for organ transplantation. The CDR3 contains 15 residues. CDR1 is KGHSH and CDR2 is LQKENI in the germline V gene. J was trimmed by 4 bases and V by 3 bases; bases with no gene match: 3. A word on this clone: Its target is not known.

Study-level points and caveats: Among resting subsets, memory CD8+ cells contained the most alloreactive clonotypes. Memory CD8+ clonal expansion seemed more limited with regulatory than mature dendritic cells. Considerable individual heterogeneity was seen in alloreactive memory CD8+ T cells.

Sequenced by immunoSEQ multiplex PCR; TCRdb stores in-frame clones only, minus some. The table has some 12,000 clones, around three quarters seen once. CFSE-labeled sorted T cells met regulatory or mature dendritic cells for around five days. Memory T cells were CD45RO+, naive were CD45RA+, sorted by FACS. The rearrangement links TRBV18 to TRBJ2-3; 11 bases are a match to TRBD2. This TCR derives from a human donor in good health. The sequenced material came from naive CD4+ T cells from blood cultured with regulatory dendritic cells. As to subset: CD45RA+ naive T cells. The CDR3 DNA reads TGTGCCAGCTCACCCTTAGCGGGGGGGCCAGATACGCAGTATTTT. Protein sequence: CASSPLAGGPDTQYF.